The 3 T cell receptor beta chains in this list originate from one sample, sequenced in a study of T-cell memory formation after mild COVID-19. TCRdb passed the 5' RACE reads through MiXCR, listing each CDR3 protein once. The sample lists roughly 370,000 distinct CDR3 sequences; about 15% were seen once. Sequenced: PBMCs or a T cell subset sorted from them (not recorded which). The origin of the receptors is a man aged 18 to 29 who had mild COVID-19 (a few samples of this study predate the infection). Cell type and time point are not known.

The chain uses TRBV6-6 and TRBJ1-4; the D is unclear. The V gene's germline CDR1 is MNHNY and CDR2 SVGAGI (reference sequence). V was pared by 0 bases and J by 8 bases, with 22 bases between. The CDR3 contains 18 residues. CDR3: CASSYSRRVSKPEEKLFF. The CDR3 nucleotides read TGTGCCAGCAGTTACTCGAGGAGAGTCTCTAAACCAGAGGAAAAACTGTTTTTT.

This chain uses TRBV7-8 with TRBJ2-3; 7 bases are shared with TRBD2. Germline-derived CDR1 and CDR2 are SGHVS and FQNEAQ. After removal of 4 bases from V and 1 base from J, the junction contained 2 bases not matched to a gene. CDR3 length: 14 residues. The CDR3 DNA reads TGTGCCAGCAGCTCAGCGGGACGCACAGATACGCAGTATTTT. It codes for CASSSAGRTDTQYF. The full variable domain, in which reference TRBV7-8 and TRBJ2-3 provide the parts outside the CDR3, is GAGVSQSPRYKVAKRGQDVALRCDPISGHVSLFWYQQALGQGPEFLTYFQNEAQLDKSGLPSDRFFAERPEGSVSTLKIQRTQQEDSAVYLCASSSAGRTDTQYFGPGTRLTVL.

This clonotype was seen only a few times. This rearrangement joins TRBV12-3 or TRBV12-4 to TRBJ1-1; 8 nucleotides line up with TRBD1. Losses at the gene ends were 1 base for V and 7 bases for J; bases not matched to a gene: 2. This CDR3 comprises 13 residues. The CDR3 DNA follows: TGTGCCAGCAGTTTAGAGGGACAGGTTGAAGCTTTCTTT. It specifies CASSLEGQVEAFF.